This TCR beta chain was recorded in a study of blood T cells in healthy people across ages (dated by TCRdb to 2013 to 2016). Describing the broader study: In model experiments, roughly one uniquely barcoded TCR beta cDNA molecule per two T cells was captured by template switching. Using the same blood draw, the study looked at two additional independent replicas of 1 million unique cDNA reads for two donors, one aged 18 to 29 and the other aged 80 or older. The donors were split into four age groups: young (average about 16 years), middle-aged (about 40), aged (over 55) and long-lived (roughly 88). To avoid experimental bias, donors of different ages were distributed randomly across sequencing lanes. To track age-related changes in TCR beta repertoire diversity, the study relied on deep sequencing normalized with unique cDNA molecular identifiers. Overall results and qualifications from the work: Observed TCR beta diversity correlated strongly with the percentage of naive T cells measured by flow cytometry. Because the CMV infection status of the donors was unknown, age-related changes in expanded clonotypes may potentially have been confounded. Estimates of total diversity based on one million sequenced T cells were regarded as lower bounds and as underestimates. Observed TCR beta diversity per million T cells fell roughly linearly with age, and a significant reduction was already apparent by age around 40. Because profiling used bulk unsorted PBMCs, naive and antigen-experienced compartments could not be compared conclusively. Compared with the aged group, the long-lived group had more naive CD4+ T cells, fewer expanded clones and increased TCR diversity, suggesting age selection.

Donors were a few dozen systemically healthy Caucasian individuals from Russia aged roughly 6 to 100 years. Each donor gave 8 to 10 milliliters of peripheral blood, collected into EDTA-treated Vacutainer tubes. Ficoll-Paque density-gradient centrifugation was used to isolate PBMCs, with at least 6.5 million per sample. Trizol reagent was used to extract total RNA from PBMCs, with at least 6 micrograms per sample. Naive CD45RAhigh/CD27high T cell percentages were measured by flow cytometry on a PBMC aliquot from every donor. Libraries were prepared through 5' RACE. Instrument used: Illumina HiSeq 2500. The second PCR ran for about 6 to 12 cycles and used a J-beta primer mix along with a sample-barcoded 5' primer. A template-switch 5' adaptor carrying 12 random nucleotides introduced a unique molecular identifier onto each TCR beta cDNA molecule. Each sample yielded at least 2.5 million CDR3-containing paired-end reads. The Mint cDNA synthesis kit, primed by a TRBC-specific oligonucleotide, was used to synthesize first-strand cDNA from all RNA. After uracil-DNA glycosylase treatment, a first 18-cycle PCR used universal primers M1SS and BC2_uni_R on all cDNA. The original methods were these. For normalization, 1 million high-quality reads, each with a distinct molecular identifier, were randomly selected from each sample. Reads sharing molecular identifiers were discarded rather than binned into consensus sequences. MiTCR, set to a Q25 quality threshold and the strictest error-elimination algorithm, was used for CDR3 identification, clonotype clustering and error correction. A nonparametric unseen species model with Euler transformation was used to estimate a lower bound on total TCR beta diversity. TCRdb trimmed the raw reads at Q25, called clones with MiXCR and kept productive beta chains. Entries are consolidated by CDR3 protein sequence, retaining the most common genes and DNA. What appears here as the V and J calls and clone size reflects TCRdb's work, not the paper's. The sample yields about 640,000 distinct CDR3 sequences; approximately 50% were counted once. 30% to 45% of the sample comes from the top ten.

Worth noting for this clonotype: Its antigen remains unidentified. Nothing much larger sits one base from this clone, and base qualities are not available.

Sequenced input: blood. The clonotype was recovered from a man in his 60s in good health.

The nucleotide sequence reads as follows: TGCAGCGTTGAGGGCGGGCAGCCAACCTATGGCTACACCTTC. Protein translation: CSVEGGQPTYGYTF. Recombination connected TRBV29-1 to TRBJ1-2, with the D gene uncertain. A distance of 15 bases separates the germline ends of V and J, which lose 3 bases and 4 bases respectively. The CDR3 sequence holds 14 residues, the cysteine and phenylalanine included. The entry retains the CDR3 DNA only, 42 bases that are in frame from base 1. The germline V gene specifies SQVTM as CDR1 and ANQGSEA as CDR2.